Shown below are 22 T cell receptor beta chains from a single sample sequenced in a study of molecular identifiers for immune sequencing clone quantification. TCRdb reprocessed the PCR reads with MiXCR, giving one entry per CDR3 protein. The data contain hundreds of thousands of distinct CDR3 sequences, roughly a quarter of them singletons. The specimen was naive CD8+ T cells from blood, with Jurkat cell RNA spiked in. Subset here: FACS-sorted CD8+CD4-CCR7+CD45RA+ naive T cells. All receptors come from a human donor in good health. Some libraries in this study had Jurkat cell RNA spiked in.

V gene TRBV4-1 combines with J gene TRBJ2-5; no clear D. The V and J ends lost 1 base and 2 bases respectively, with 11 bases between them. CDR3 length equals 15 residues. Germline V gene sequence: CDR1 MGHRA, CDR2 YSYEKL. In DNA form, the CDR3 reads TGCGCCAGCAGCCAAGTGGAGTGGCTACAAGAGACCCAGTACTTC. Its protein is CASSQVEWLQETQYF.

The chain joins TRBV7-9 to TRBJ1-1; no firm D call. This CDR3 contains 16 residues. Between the trimmed V and J ends, which lost 1 base and 0 bases, there was a span of 12 bases. Germline loops: CDR1 SEHNR, CDR2 FQNEAQ (reference sequence). In DNA form, the CDR3 reads TGTGCCAGCAGCTTAGGTCTGGGCGAGATGAACACTGAAGCTTTCTTT. Translating it yields CASSLGLGEMNTEAFF.

This sequence joins TRBV6-2 or TRBV6-3 and TRBJ2-2; no definite D call. Germline V gene sequence: CDR1 MNHEY, CDR2 SVGEGT. CDR3 length equals 13 residues. The germline V and J ends were trimmed by 2 bases and 4 bases, with 5 bases remaining between them. CDR3 loop: CASSYGRTGELFF. The CDR3 coding sequence is TGTGCCAGCAGTTACGGACGCACCGGGGAGCTGTTTTTT.

This clonotype showed up many times. V is TRBV6-2 or TRBV6-3 and J is TRBJ1-2; no definite D call. Trimming pared 5 bases from V and 5 bases from J, leaving 18 bases between. This CDR3 comprises 15 residues. Germline-derived CDR1 and CDR2 are MNHEY and SVGEGT. The CDR3 reads CASSLMEVLYYGYTF. In DNA form, the CDR3 reads TGTGCCAGCAGTCTGATGGAGGTCCTTTATTATGGCTACACCTTC.

In its sample, this clonotype was seen many times. This chain connects TRBV27 to TRBJ2-7; 9 bases map to TRBD2. Germline CDR1 is MNHEY and CDR2 is SMNVEV (reference sequence). The CDR3 sequence is 14 residues long. V lost 5 bases, J lost 3 bases, and 5 bases stayed unmatched. The CDR3 spells CASSPGLAYYEQYF. As DNA, the CDR3 is TGTGCCAGCAGTCCCGGACTAGCGTACTACGAGCAGTACTTC.

Comment on this clonotype: A much larger clone lies one base from this, so it may be a read error. This rearrangement joins TRBV5-1 to TRBJ1-2; D gene uncertain. The germline gives CDR1 SGHRS, CDR2 YFSETQ. This CDR3 region has 15 residues. Trimming left V 3 bases short and J 5 bases short, with 17 bases between. In nucleotides, the CDR3 is TGCGCCAGCAGCTCTGAGACCCTCCCTCCTTATGGCTACACCTTC. Amino acid sequence: CASSSETLPPYGYTF.

This clonotype came up a few times. The chain combines TRBV29-1 with TRBJ2-3; D possibly matches TRBD1 or TRBD2 (6 bases each). Germline lookup yields CDR1 SQVTM and CDR2 ANQGSEA. V was clipped by 6 bases and J by 5 bases, with 18 bases between them. CDR3 length: 14 amino acids. Here the CDR3 reads CSVPRVEGVDTQYF. The CDR3 coding sequence is TGCAGCGTCCCGAGGGTGGAGGGGGTAGATACGCAGTATTTT.

Only a few counts were recorded for this clonotype. The chain links TRBV7-2 to TRBJ2-1; D gene unclear. CDR3 length: 13 residues. Trimming removed 1 base at V and 6 bases at J, with 7 bases between. Per germline, CDR1 SGHTA and CDR2 FQGNSA. CDR3 nucleotides: TGTGCCAGCAGCTTAGGCCTCTTCAATGAGCAGTTCTTC. Translating it yields CASSLGLFNEQFF.

This clonotype showed up just a few times. The V gene is TRBV10-2, the J gene TRBJ1-5; 8 bases line up with TRBD1. V was clipped by 6 bases and J by 9 bases; unmatched bases: 13. From germline, CDR1 is WSHSY and CDR2 SAAADI. This CDR3 is 15 amino acids long. CDR3 DNA: TGCGCCAGCAGAACCGGGACAGGTGGTCGGCGGCCCCAGCATTTT. It codes for CASRTGTGGRRPQHF.

This clonotype has ten or more counts. The genes are TRBV28 and TRBJ1-1; the D is unclear. Trimming took off 5 bases at V and 3 bases at J, with 16 bases between the two ends. There are 15 residues in the CDR3. CDR1 MDHEN and CDR2 SYDVKM come from the germline V gene. CDR3 in DNA: TGTGCCAGCAGTCGAAATTGGCAGGCGGACACTGAAGCTTTCTTT. Amino acids: CASSRNWQADTEAFF.

This clonotype was recorded a few times. This chain links TRBV6-5 with TRBJ1-5, with a tentative D call TRBD1 (6 bases). From germline, CDR1 is MNHEY and CDR2 SVGAGI. The CDR3 length is 14 residues. Trimming stripped 0 bases from V and 6 bases from J, with 9 bases between. DNA of the CDR3: TGTGCCAGCAGTTACTCCCAGGGGAGTCAGCCCCAGCATTTT. Translating gives CASSYSQGSQPQHF.

This clonotype was detected a few times. The chain couples TRBV12-3 or TRBV12-4 to TRBJ2-3, with 11 bases aligning to TRBD2. The CDR3 is 17 residues long. V dropped 3 bases and J dropped 4; count of bases not matched to a gene: 9. The CDR3 sequence: CASSFNSGGAWSDTQYF. The CDR3 DNA is TGTGCCAGCAGTTTCAATAGCGGGGGGGCCTGGTCAGATACGCAGTATTTT.

This clonotype was detected only a few times. The V and J genes are TRBV5-6 and TRBJ2-7; 7 bases map to TRBD1. V trimming: 4 bases; J trimming: 3 bases; junction bases outside the gene matches: 4. From germline, CDR1 is SGHDT and CDR2 YYEEEE. The CDR3 totals 13 residues. The CDR3 DNA sequence: TGTGCCAGCAGCCTGACAGGGAACTACGAGCAGTACTTC. It encodes CASSLTGNYEQYF.

V is TRBV19 and J is TRBJ1-2; perhaps TRBD1 as D (5 bases). CDR1 and CDR2 from the germline V gene are LNHDA and SQIVND (reference sequence). The CDR3 loop spans 13 amino acids. The V gene lost 9 bases and the J gene lost 1 base, with 12 bases spanning the gap. The CDR3 sequence is CARRQKINYGYTF. For the CDR3, the DNA is TGTGCCAGGCGACAGAAAATTAACTATGGCTACACCTTC.

This clonotype was seen many times. This chain links TRBV6-5 with TRBJ1-1; TRBD1 agrees at 11 bases. The trim removed 6 bases at V and 4 bases at J, leaving 4 bases unmatched. Germline CDR1 MNHEY, CDR2 SVGAGI. This CDR3 is 14 amino acids long. The CDR3 region has the DNA TGTGCCAGCAGGTCCGGGACAGGGGGCACTGAAGCTTTCTTT. Residues: CASRSGTGGTEAFF.

This clonotype has only a few counts. The chain joins TRBV4-1 to TRBJ1-2; D unclear. CDR1 and CDR2 from the germline V gene are MGHRA and YSYEKL. V lost 3 bases, J lost 4 bases, and 12 bases lay in between. The CDR3 has 14 residues. The CDR3 is CASSQLGLSYGYTF. The CDR3 region has the DNA TGCGCCAGCAGCCAGCTCGGACTGTCCTATGGCTACACCTTC.

A few counts support this clonotype. J is TRBJ2-1 and V is TRBV6-1; D may be TRBD2 (6 bases). The germline CDR1 and CDR2 sequences are MNHNS and SASEGT. CDR3 size: 15 residues. Between the trimmed V and J ends, which lost 0 bases and 8 bases, there was a span of 14 bases. CDR3 sequence (DNA): TGTGCCAGCAGTGAAGCGGCGGGGTTTGACGATGAGCAGTTCTTC. This sequence encodes CASSEAAGFDDEQFF.

This clonotype was counted a few times. The rearrangement uses TRBV5-6 and TRBJ1-5; no clear D. V was clipped by 2 bases and J by 7 bases, with 16 bases between them. CDR1 is SGHDT and CDR2 is YYEEEE in the germline V gene. This CDR3 is built from 15 residues. CDR3 region: CASSLVRRPHQPQHF. CDR3 nucleotide sequence: TGTGCCAGCAGCTTAGTCCGACGGCCCCACCAGCCCCAGCATTTT.

This clonotype was seen only a few times. The rearrangement uses TRBV20-1 and TRBJ2-7; D perhaps matches TRBD2 (6 bases). The CDR3 has 15 amino acids. CDR1 and CDR2 (germline): DFQATT, SNEGSKA (reference sequence). Between the trimmed V and J ends, which lost 6 bases and 3 bases, there was a span of 21 bases. The CDR3 DNA is TGCAGTGCGAGCTGGACGGGGAGGTCCCACTACGAGCAGTACTTC. It is translated as CSASWTGRSHYEQYF.

This clonotype has just a few counts. V and J are TRBV11-3 and TRBJ2-7; TRBD2 might be the D (6 bases). V lost 11 bases, J lost 3 bases, and 17 bases lay in between. The CDR3 length is 13 residues. CDR1 is SGHNT, CDR2 YENEEA, per germline. The CDR3 loop reads CAPLWGVGYEQYF. In DNA, the CDR3 is TGTGCCCCTCTCTGGGGGGTCGGCTACGAGCAGTACTTC.

This clonotype was seen a few times. This rearrangement joins TRBV11-2 to TRBJ2-7; the match to TRBD2 covers 13 bases. Unmatched junction bases numbered 12, after V lost 4 bases and J lost 3 bases. Germline assignment: CDR1 SGHAT and CDR2 FQNNGV. The CDR3 has 18 residues. As DNA, the CDR3 is TGTGCCAGCAGCTCGAGAGGACTAGCGGGAGATAGGTACTACGAGCAGTACTTC. It is translated as CASSSRGLAGDRYYEQYF.

Many counts were recorded for this clonotype. The chain joins TRBV7-9 to TRBJ2-7, with D unclear. Germline-derived CDR1 and CDR2 are SEHNR and FQNEAQ (reference sequence). The CDR3 has 16 amino acids. Trimming left V 3 bases short and J 4 bases short, with 19 bases between. CDR3 in amino acids: CASSFHFGQQAYEQYF. CDR3 in DNA: TGTGCCAGCAGCTTTCATTTCGGGCAGCAAGCATACGAGCAGTACTTC.